This TCR beta chain stems from a study of breast tumors, draining lymph nodes, adjacent tissues. Findings and caveats of the study: Tumor repertoires ranked between lymph nodes and nontumor tissue in diversity, with V and J gene preferences.

TCRdb processed the multiplex PCR reads anew with MiXCR; each CDR3 protein has one entry. The profile covers roughly 80,000 distinct CDR3 sequences, with 15% to 20% appearing a single time and about 2.2% taken by the ten largest. This clonotype was observed a handful of times. Antigen: not known. In germline, CDR1 is MDHEN, CDR2 SYDVKM. The CDR3 length is 13 residues. Deletions cut 11 bases from V and 8 bases from J, with 18 bases between. Breast cancer patients provided tissue from their axillary draining lymph nodes. The rearrangement joins TRBV28 to TRBJ1-4, with a possible D match to TRBD1 (6 bases). The TCR was taken from a female donor with breast cancer. Some clones in this sample may be carry-over from other donors' samples. The sample consisted of axillary lymph node tissue. This CDR3 is CAAVGGGAEKLFF. DNA for the CDR3: TGTGCCGCAGTTGGAGGGGGGGCAGAAAAACTGTTTTTT. The full variable domain, with the rest looked up from reference TRBV28 and TRBJ1-4, is DVKVTQSSRYLVKRTGEKVFLECVQDMDHENMFWYRQDPGLGLRLIYFSYDVKMKEKGDIPEGYSVSREKKERFSLILESASTNQTSMYLCAAVGGGAEKLFFGSGTQLSVL.